The 30 T cell receptor beta chains reported below all come from one sample, sequenced in a study of CD8 T cells in Susac syndrome. RNA amounts of 0.5 to 1 ug underwent reverse transcription with random hexamers. TCRdb fed the immunoSEQ multiplex PCR reads into MiXCR, producing one record per CDR3 protein. The profile shows around 50,000 distinct CDR3 sequences, about 91% of them singletons. Sequencing was performed on CD8+ T cells from PBMCs. These receptors were collected from a human donor in good health.

This chain links TRBV4-1 with TRBJ2-5; the D gene is possibly TRBD2 (5 bases). The CDR3 loop spans 13 amino acids. Between the trimmed V and J ends, which lost 4 bases and 4 bases, there was a span of 10 bases. Per germline, CDR1 MGHRA and CDR2 YSYEKL. The CDR3 sequence is CASSLTRVETQYF. For the CDR3, the DNA is TGCGCCAGCAGCCTCACTAGGGTAGAGACCCAGTACTTC.

The rearrangement uses TRBV5-1 and TRBJ2-1, with a weak D call TRBD1 (6 bases). The CDR3 spans 16 residues. The germline CDR1 and CDR2 sequences are SGHRS and YFSETQ. With 2 bases removed from V and 4 bases from J, the gap between germline ends came to 16 bases. CDR3 sequence (DNA): TGCGCCAGCAGCTTAGCCGGACAGATCCTGTACAATGAGCAGTTCTTC. Its translation: CASSLAGQILYNEQFF.

The rearrangement uses TRBV16 and TRBJ1-2; TRBD1 might be the D (6 bases). Trimming removed 2 bases from V and 5 bases from J, with 9 bases in between. Germline CDR1 reads KGHSY; CDR2 reads FQNENV. The CDR3 loop spans 13 amino acids. The CDR3 DNA reads TGTGCCAGCAGCCAAGGACAGATTTATGGCTACACCTTC. Protein: CASSQGQIYGYTF.

The CDR3: CASSPGLNQPQHF. The CDR3 coding sequence is TGTGCCAGCAGTCCAGGGCTAAATCAGCCCCAGCATTTT. The chain employs TRBV27 and TRBJ1-5, with D tentatively TRBD1 (5 bases). CDR3 length equals 13 residues. CDR1 and CDR2 (germline): MNHEY, SMNVEV (reference sequence). Trimming took 5 bases from V and 4 from J, leaving 9 bases between them.

V is TRBV7-9 and J is TRBJ1-1; the D gene is possibly TRBD1 (5 bases). This CDR3 spans 15 amino acids. Trimming left V 5 bases short and J 5 bases short, with 18 bases between. Germline V gene sequence: CDR1 SEHNR, CDR2 FQNEAQ (reference sequence). The CDR3 is CASSPQGSRGTEAFF. Here the CDR3 DNA reads TGTGCCAGCAGCCCTCAGGGTTCCCGGGGGACTGAAGCTTTCTTT.

The chain has TRBV14 and TRBJ1-1, with TRBD1 matching over 11 bases. J lost 11 bases, V lost 4 bases, and 6 bases had no gene match. This CDR3 has 13 amino acids. CDR1 and CDR2 from the germline V gene are SGHDN and FVKESK. Written as DNA, the CDR3 is TGTGCCAGCAGCCCCCGGGACAGGGGGGACGCTTTCTTT. Protein: CASSPRDRGDAFF.

This clonotype has a handful of counts. The genes are TRBV5-1 and TRBJ1-2; D perhaps matches TRBD1 (5 bases). From germline, CDR1 is SGHRS and CDR2 YFSETQ. Deletions cut 1 base from V and 4 bases from J, with 11 bases between. The CDR3 runs 14 residues. DNA of the CDR3: TGCGCCAGCAGCTTGAATGGGGCTGTCTATGGCTACACCTTC. Its translation is CASSLNGAVYGYTF.

This chain uses TRBV6-6 with TRBJ2-5; D perhaps matches TRBD2 (6 bases). From germline, CDR1 is MNHNY and CDR2 SVGAGI (reference sequence). The V and J ends lost 2 bases and 4 bases respectively, with 14 bases between them. The CDR3 covers 15 residues. This CDR3 is CASSYPKGAGETQYF. CDR3 coding DNA: TGTGCCAGCAGTTACCCCAAGGGAGCGGGAGAGACCCAGTACTTC.

The chain is built from TRBV27 and TRBJ1-5; D gene unclear. Trimming took 4 bases from V and 9 from J, leaving 10 bases between them. Germline V gene data show CDR1 as MNHEY and CDR2 as SMNVEV (reference sequence). CDR3 length: 12 residues. The CDR3 DNA is TGTGCCAGCAGTTCACTCCCCGGGCCCCAGCATTTT. Translation gives CASSSLPGPQHF.

The V call is TRBV10-3, the J call TRBJ2-1; the match to TRBD2 covers 10 bases. V shed 6 bases, J shed 11 bases, and the junction held 16 bases outside the gene matches. CDR1 ENHRY and CDR2 SYGVKD come from the germline V gene. The CDR3 totals 16 residues. CDR3 loop: CAIRDLPGLAISKQFF. The CDR3 nucleotides are TGTGCCATCAGGGATCTCCCGGGACTAGCGATATCGAAGCAGTTCTTC.

The V and J genes are TRBV5-6 and TRBJ1-1; D is uncertain. The V gene's germline CDR1 is SGHDT and CDR2 YYEEEE. Trimming removed 3 bases from V and 0 bases from J, with 12 bases in between. The CDR3 has 15 residues. The CDR3 here is CASSSAPEMNTEAFF. The DNA of the CDR3 is TGTGCCAGCAGCTCGGCCCCCGAAATGAACACTGAAGCTTTCTTT.

The chain links TRBV12-3 or TRBV12-4 to TRBJ2-4, with 7 positions matching TRBD1. V lost 1 base, J lost 10 bases, and 4 bases stayed unmatched. The CDR3 is 13 residues long. DNA for the CDR3: TGTGCCAGCAGTTTAGGGGGACAGATAATTCAGTACTTC. Translation gives CASSLGGQIIQYF.

This chain connects TRBV9 to TRBJ2-3, with D unclear. Germline values: CDR1 SGDLS, CDR2 YYNGEE. The CDR3 sequence is 16 residues long. Trimming cost V 1 base and J 1 base, with 13 bases left between them. The CDR3 loop is CASSVFASTRTDTQYF. The CDR3 DNA reads TGTGCCAGCAGCGTATTTGCTTCCACTCGCACAGATACGCAGTATTTT.

The chain is built from TRBV7-9 and TRBJ2-1; TRBD2 matches 9 bases. Germline V CDR1 and CDR2: SEHNR, FQNEAQ (reference sequence). J was trimmed by 10 bases and V by 1 base; bases with no gene match: 8. The CDR3 contains 15 residues. CDR3 nucleotides: TGTGCCAGCAGCTTAGGGGCGGGAGGGCCGAAAGAGCAGTTCTTC. It encodes CASSLGAGGPKEQFF.

This sequence joins TRBV20-1 and TRBJ2-7, with D tentatively TRBD1 (5 bases). In germline, CDR1 is DFQATT, CDR2 SNEGSKA (reference sequence). The CDR3 is 13 residues long. The V gene lost 6 bases and the J gene lost 4 bases, with 16 bases spanning the gap. The CDR3 region has the DNA TGCAGTGCCAAGGGGTTCTTTGGTTACGAGCAGTACTTC. It is translated as CSAKGFFGYEQYF.

The chain links TRBV6-2 or TRBV6-3 to TRBJ2-1; 7 nucleotides line up with TRBD2. Trimming took 1 base from V and 3 from J; bases not matched to a gene: 6. Germline V gene sequence: CDR1 MNHEY, CDR2 SVGEGT. The CDR3 sequence is 16 residues long. The CDR3 region is CASSYLGEGLYNEQFF. CDR3 coding DNA: TGTGCCAGCAGTTACTTGGGGGAGGGCCTCTACAATGAGCAGTTCTTC.

The chain couples TRBV6-5 to TRBJ2-3; D may be TRBD2 (7 bases). This CDR3 spans 15 amino acids. Germline V lookup: CDR1 MNHEY, CDR2 SVGAGI. V shed 0 bases and J shed 5 bases, with 12 bases lying between them. CDR3 DNA: TGTGCCAGCAGTTACTCCGGGGGGCAGGGAGATACGCAGTATTTT. Its translation is CASSYSGGQGDTQYF.

This clonotype was seen just once. DNA of the CDR3: TGTGCCAGCAGCGTAGGGGAAGCCGGGACTTACAACTACGAGCAGTACTTC. Protein: CASSVGEAGTYNYEQYF. The chain combines TRBV9 with TRBJ2-7; a possible D gene is TRBD2 (6 bases). The germline CDR1 and CDR2 sequences are SGDLS and YYNGEE. Trimming removed 0 bases from V and 3 bases from J, with 19 bases in between. The CDR3 length is 17 residues.

The J gene is TRBJ1-2, the V gene TRBV7-9, with 10 positions matching TRBD1. The CDR3 has 15 residues. CDR1 is SEHNR and CDR2 is FQNEAQ in the germline V gene (reference sequence). The junction had 10 bases not matched to a gene; V was cut back by 5 bases and J by 7 bases. The CDR3 DNA follows: TGTGCCAGCAGCGCCCAACCGACAGGGGGCAGTGGCTACACCTTC. It translates to CASSAQPTGGSGYTF. The full variable domain, its missing parts supplied by reference TRBV7-9 and TRBJ1-2, is DTGVSQNPRHKITKRGQNVTFRCDPISEHNRLYWYRQTLGQGPEFLTYFQNEAQLEKSRLLSDRFSAERPKGSFSTLEIQRTEQGDSAMYLCASSAQPTGGSGYTFGSGTRLTVV.

The chain combines TRBV12-3 or TRBV12-4 with TRBJ2-1, with D unresolved. Trimming stripped 6 bases from V and 4 bases from J, with 4 bases between. The CDR3 spans 11 residues. CDR3 sequence (DNA): TGTGCCAGCAGGGCTTACAATGAGCAGTTCTTC. Its translation is CASRAYNEQFF.

The chain joins TRBV4-3 to TRBJ2-3; TRBD2 is a possible D gene (6 bases). V was trimmed by 2 bases and J by 2 bases, leaving 14 bases between them. Germline CDR1 reads LGHNA; CDR2 reads YSLEER. The CDR3 consists of 16 residues. In DNA form, the CDR3 reads TGCGCCAGCAGCCAAATCGCGGGCGGGGTCACAGATACGCAGTATTTT. It encodes CASSQIAGGVTDTQYF.

This clonotype was observed a single time. The V call is TRBV2, the J call TRBJ2-7; 9 positions match TRBD1. Germline V lookup: CDR1 SNHLY, CDR2 FYNNEI. This CDR3 is 14 amino acids long. Germline trimming cut 9 bases from V and 2 bases from J; bases unmatched to any gene: 8. The chain's CDR3 is CARDSGQGAYEQYF. The CDR3, as DNA: TGTGCCAGAGATTCGGGACAGGGCGCCTACGAGCAGTACTTC.

The chain combines TRBV7-9 with TRBJ2-5; 10 bases agree with TRBD1. The CDR3 totals 19 residues. In germline, CDR1 is SEHNR, CDR2 FQNEAQ (reference sequence). The V gene end was trimmed by 3 bases and the J gene end by 4 bases; junction bases not matched to a gene: 17. This chain's CDR3 is CASSFELNRDRGYRETQYF. CDR3 sequence (DNA): TGTGCCAGCAGCTTCGAACTTAACCGGGACAGGGGTTATCGAGAGACCCAGTACTTC.

The chain links TRBV6-1 to TRBJ2-2; D remains ambiguous. The CDR3 runs 13 residues. Trimming stripped 6 bases from V and 2 bases from J, with 7 bases between. The germline CDR1 and CDR2 sequences are MNHNS and SASEGT. The CDR3 nucleotides read TGTGCCAGCAGACCGGAAAACACCGGGGAGCTGTTTTTT. Its translation: CASRPENTGELFF.

V usage is TRBV6-2 or TRBV6-3 and J usage is TRBJ1-1; 7 bases match TRBD1. Losses at the gene ends were 5 bases for V and 6 bases for J; bases not matched to a gene: 9. Germline V CDR1 and CDR2: MNHEY, SVGEGT. This CDR3 contains 14 residues. CDR3 bases: TGTGCCAGCAGTGGTATAGGGGGACAGTCTGAAGCTTTCTTT. The encoded protein is CASSGIGGQSEAFF.

J is TRBJ1-1 and V is TRBV4-1; the D gene is possibly TRBD1 (5 bases). Germline V gives CDR1 MGHRA, CDR2 YSYEKL. The CDR3 consists of 13 residues. Deletions cut 3 bases from V and 1 base from J, with 6 bases between. The CDR3 here is CASSQDKNTEAFF. DNA for the CDR3: TGCGCCAGCAGCCAGGACAAGAACACTGAAGCTTTCTTT.

The V call is TRBV14, the J call TRBJ2-7, with 8 nucleotides matching TRBD1. The CDR3 totals 14 residues. Per germline, CDR1 SGHDN and CDR2 FVKESK. The J segment lost 3 bases and the V segment lost 2 bases, leaving 3 bases of the junction unmatched. The CDR3 sequence is CASSQRDRFYEQYF. The DNA for the CDR3 is TGTGCCAGCAGCCAACGGGACAGGTTCTACGAGCAGTACTTC. Full variable domain (rest looked up from reference TRBV14 and TRBJ2-7): EAGVTQFPSHSVIEKGQTVTLRCDPISGHDNLYWYRRVMGKEIKFLLHFVKESKQDESGMPNNRFLAERTGGTYSTLKVQPAELEDSGVYFCASSQRDRFYEQYFGPGTRLTVT.

The chain combines TRBV30 with TRBJ1-2; D call uncertain. CDR3 length equals 13 residues. The ends were cut back, 5 bases at V and 2 bases at J, with 12 bases in the middle. Looked up from germline, CDR1 is GTSNPN and CDR2 is SVGIG (reference sequence). The CDR3 here is CAWREHWNYGYTF. CDR3 nucleotide sequence: TGTGCCTGGCGGGAGCACTGGAACTATGGCTACACCTTC. Filled out from reference TRBV30 and TRBJ1-2, the complete variable domain reads SQTIHQWPATLVQPVGSPLSLECTVEGTSNPNLYWYRQAAGRGLQLLFYSVGIGQISSEVPQNLSASRPQDRQFILSSKKLLLSDSGFYLCAWREHWNYGYTFGSGTRLTVV.

This chain joins TRBV7-9 and TRBJ2-1; a weak D match, TRBD1 (6 bases). CDR1 SEHNR and CDR2 FQNEAQ come from the germline V gene (reference sequence). The CDR3 is made up of 16 amino acids. V lost 5 bases to trimming and J lost 0 bases, with 14 bases between them. CDR3 region: CASSATGHYSYNEQFF. In DNA, the CDR3 is TGTGCCAGCAGCGCCACGGGACACTACTCCTACAATGAGCAGTTCTTC. The whole variable domain, filled in from reference TRBV7-9 and TRBJ2-1, reads DTGVSQNPRHKITKRGQNVTFRCDPISEHNRLYWYRQTLGQGPEFLTYFQNEAQLEKSRLLSDRFSAERPKGSFSTLEIQRTEQGDSAMYLCASSATGHYSYNEQFFGPGTRLTVL.

V gene TRBV11-1 combines with J gene TRBJ2-1; weak D call: TRBD2 (5 bases). Germline assignment: CDR1 SGHAT and CDR2 FQDESV (reference sequence). The V end lost 5 bases, the J end lost 3 bases, and 32 bases lay between the germline ends. CDR3 length: 21 residues. This CDR3 is CASSASREVHRIPPIYNEQFF. CDR3 DNA sequence: TGTGCCAGCAGCGCCTCCCGGGAAGTTCATCGAATCCCTCCCATCTACAATGAGCAGTTCTTC.